This T cell receptor (beta chain) comes out of a study of PD-1 blockade in classical Hodgkin lymphoma. General observations from the study: Similar baseline diversity was found in complete responders and newly diagnosed patients. Before treatment, TCR diversity in newly diagnosed patients was reportedly lower than in healthy donors. Significantly greater TCR diversity emerged by C4D1 in CD4+ cells but not CD8+ cells.

The data were produced by immunoSEQ multiplex PCR, yet TCRdb's version contains in-frame clones alone and is incomplete. The profile covers about 17,000 clones, with around three fifths appearing a single time and approximately 8.8% taken by the ten largest. Every patient relapsed after autologous stem cell transplantation, and brentuximab vedotin exposure varied. This CDR3 is built from 14 residues. The V gene's germline CDR1 is MDHEN and CDR2 SYDVKM. Trimming left V 2 bases short and J 6 bases short, with 13 bases between. Remarks on this clone: The target antigen is unknown.

This TCR derives from a human donor with classical Hodgkin lymphoma. The V gene is TRBV28, the J gene TRBJ2-5, with no clear D. Source: peripheral blood mononuclear cells (PBMCs), taken before the second cycle of nivolumab. CDR3 sequence (DNA): TGTGCCAGCAGTTTAGCCCCTCTCCGGAAGACCCAGTACTTC. This translates into CASSLAPLRKTQYF. Looking up the rest from reference TRBV28 and TRBJ2-5 gives the full variable domain: DVKVTQSSRYLVKRTGEKVFLECVQDMDHENMFWYRQDPGLGLRLIYFSYDVKMKEKGDIPEGYSVSREKKERFSLILESASTNQTSMYLCASSLAPLRKTQYFGPGTRLLVL.